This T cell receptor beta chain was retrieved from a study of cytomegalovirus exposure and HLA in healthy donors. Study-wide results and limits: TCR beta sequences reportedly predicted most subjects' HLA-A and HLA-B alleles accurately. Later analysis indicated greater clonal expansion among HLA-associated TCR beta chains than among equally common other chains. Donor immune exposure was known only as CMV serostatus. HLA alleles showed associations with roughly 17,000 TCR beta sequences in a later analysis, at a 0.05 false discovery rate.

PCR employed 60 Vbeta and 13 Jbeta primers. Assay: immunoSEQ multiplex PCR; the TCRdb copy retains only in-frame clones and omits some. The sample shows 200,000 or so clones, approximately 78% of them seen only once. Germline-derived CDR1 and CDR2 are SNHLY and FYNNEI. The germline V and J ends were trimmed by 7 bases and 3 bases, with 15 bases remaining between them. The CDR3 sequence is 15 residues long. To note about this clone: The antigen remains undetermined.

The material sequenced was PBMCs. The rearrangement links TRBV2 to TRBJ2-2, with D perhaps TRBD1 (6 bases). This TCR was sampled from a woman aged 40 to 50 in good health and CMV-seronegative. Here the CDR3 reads CASKGVRGHTGELFF. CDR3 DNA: TGTGCCAGCAAGGGGGTCAGGGGACACACCGGGGAGCTGTTTTTT.